This section outlines one TCR beta chain sequence together with its context. Its matching antigen is unknown. This sample was taken from a study of Tregs in tolerant kidney transplant recipients. Study-level results: Validation in larger populations is needed because few patients were studied. No direct test of biological reproducibility was done here. Expanding Tregs on activated donor B cells appeared to best identify donor-specific TCRbeta clones.

Using immunoSEQ multiplex PCR, the repertoire was profiled, and TCRdb retains in-frame clones only, with some absent. Of 200,000 to 300,000 clones in the sample, roughly four fifths were seen once. The clonotype comes from a human donor in good health. Material: CD4+ T cells from blood.

Here the CDR3 DNA reads TGTGCCAGCAGCGTTAGATGGGGTACGCAGTATTTT. This translates into CASSVRWGTQYF. The chain links TRBV5-5 to TRBJ2-3; D unresolved. V lost 4 bases and J lost 8, with 11 bases in between. The CDR3 runs to 12 residues. CDR1 is SGHKS and CDR2 is YYEKEE in the germline V gene (reference sequence).